One T cell receptor (beta chain) is described in this entry. Its antigen remains unknown. PCR was performed using 60 Vbeta and 13 Jbeta primers. Some clones are missing from TCRdb's copy, which holds only in-frame ones; the method was immunoSEQ multiplex PCR. The sample holds over 150,000 clones, roughly 80% seen once. The CDR3 contains 18 residues. V lost 4 bases to trimming and J lost 5 bases; unmatched junction nucleotides: 15. CDR1 and CDR2 (germline): SGHVS, FQNEAQ. This entry is derived from a study of cytomegalovirus exposure and HLA in healthy donors. The overall study: Out of about 360 genotyped donors, approximately 84% belonged to the Caucasian-associated ancestry cluster.

Findings and caveats of the study: The productive fraction for most TCR beta V segments was about 90% or about 30% in an earlier analysis.

This sequence was found in a male donor in good health and CMV-seronegative. Sequenced: PBMCs. V and J are TRBV7-8 and TRBJ2-5, with TRBD2 matching 11 bases. CDR3 sequence reads: CASSSESLAGVSNETQYF. The CDR3 coding sequence is TGTGCCAGCAGCTCAGAGTCACTAGCGGGAGTCTCCAATGAGACCCAGTACTTC.